The 13 T cell receptor beta chains below all came from one sample that was sequenced in a study of identical twins. TCRdb recomputed calls from the 5' RACE reads with MiXCR, one row per CDR3 protein. The sample lists 400,000 to 500,000 distinct CDR3 sequences, less than 20% occurring once. The sequenced material came from naive T cells sorted from blood. These receptors originate from a man aged 50-59 years in good health.

The chain employs TRBV27 and TRBJ2-5; 10 nucleotides agree with TRBD2. Germline V CDR1 and CDR2: MNHEY, SMNVEV (reference sequence). The CDR3 is 16 amino acids. After removal of 5 bases from V and 5 bases from J, the junction contained 11 bases not matched to a gene. The CDR3 DNA reads as TGTGCCAGCAGTATGACGAGCGGGAGGGTCGGGGAGACCCAGTACTTC. Translation gives CASSMTSGRVGETQYF.

The chain employs TRBV20-1 and TRBJ2-1; D perhaps matches TRBD2 (5 bases). There are 14 residues in the CDR3. Germline CDR1 is DFQATT and CDR2 is SNEGSKA (reference sequence). Trimming removed 3 bases from V and 3 bases from J, with 12 bases in between. CDR3 nucleotides: TGCAGTGCTAGTGTCTTAGCGTTCTACAATGAGCAGTTCTTC. This codes for CSASVLAFYNEQFF.

The J gene is TRBJ1-1, the V gene TRBV20-1; D remains unclear. Looked up from germline, CDR1 is DFQATT and CDR2 is SNEGSKA (reference sequence). The CDR3 is 10 residues long. The germline V and J ends were trimmed by 2 bases and 8 bases, with 6 bases remaining between them. CDR3 loop: CSARFREAFF. The CDR3 nucleotides read TGCAGTGCTAGATTCCGAGAAGCTTTCTTT.

Only a few counts were recorded for this clonotype. The chain employs TRBV29-1 and TRBJ1-2, with no clear D. The V end was cut by 5 bases, the J end by 7 bases, with 14 bases between. The CDR3 loop spans 12 amino acids. The V gene's germline CDR1 is SQVTM and CDR2 ANQGSEA. CDR3 coding DNA: TGCAGCGTTTCAGACACTCGAGGTGGCTACACCTTC. Translation: CSVSDTRGGYTF.

Regarding this clonotype: The germline gene is not matched at one end of the junction; a read error may be the cause. The chain carries TRBV28 and TRBJ1-3, with a weak D call TRBD1 (6 bases). The CDR3 contains 16 residues. Germline V lookup: CDR1 MDHEN, CDR2 SYDVKM. CDR3 amino acids: CARSFIGAGAGNTIYF. The CDR3 DNA is TGTGCCAGAAGTTTTATCGGTGCAGGGGCTGGAAACACCATATATTTT.

This clonotype was observed many times. The chain links TRBV6-2 or TRBV6-3 to TRBJ2-3, with TRBD2 identical over 12 bases. Germline V gene sequence: CDR1 MNHEY, CDR2 SVGEGT. Trimming cost V 2 bases and J 2 bases; bases outside gene matches: 8. The CDR3 is made up of 18 amino acids. The CDR3 sequence is CASSYRTSGASFTDTQYF. Written as DNA, the CDR3 is TGTGCCAGCAGTTACAGGACTAGCGGGGCCTCCTTCACAGATACGCAGTATTTT.

The table lists this clonotype with a few counts. The rearrangement joins TRBV12-3 or TRBV12-4 to TRBJ2-5; D not certain. V was clipped by 3 bases and J by 4 bases, with 15 bases between them. The CDR3 loop spans 15 amino acids. CDR3 DNA sequence: TGTGCCAGCAGTTTTCTCCTTCAAGTGCGAGAGACCCAGTACTTC. It specifies CASSFLLQVRETQYF.

This clonotype was recorded a few times. The rearrangement uses TRBV9 and TRBJ2-1; tentative D call: TRBD2 (5 bases). The CDR3 sequence is 15 residues long. Trimming took off 4 bases at V and 10 bases at J, with 21 bases between the two ends. Germline loops: CDR1 SGDLS, CDR2 YYNGEE. The chain's CDR3 is CASSTNLHGISEQFF. The DNA for the CDR3 is TGTGCCAGCAGCACAAACCTCCACGGGATCAGCGAGCAGTTCTTC.

This clonotype was picked up a small number of times. The chain joins TRBV29-1 to TRBJ2-2; either TRBD1 or TRBD2 may supply D (6 bases each). CDR1 is SQVTM, CDR2 ANQGSEA, per germline. With 8 bases removed from V and 5 bases from J, the gap between germline ends came to 18 bases. The CDR3 runs 14 residues. The CDR3 protein is CSPDGGRGTGELFF. The CDR3 nucleotides read TGCAGCCCTGATGGGGGGCGAGGAACCGGGGAGCTGTTTTTT.

The chain has TRBV6-2 or TRBV6-3 and TRBJ2-2, with a tentative D call TRBD1 (6 bases). Trimming removed 2 bases from V and 3 bases from J, with 7 bases in between. The length of the CDR3 is 14 residues. The germline CDR1 and CDR2 sequences are MNHEY and SVGEGT. The DNA for the CDR3 is TGTGCCAGCAGTTACCGGACAGACACCGGGGAGCTGTTTTTT. It specifies CASSYRTDTGELFF.

The rearrangement uses TRBV9 and TRBJ1-4, with a weak D call TRBD1 (6 bases). V was pared by 3 bases and J by 4 bases, with 13 bases between. CDR1 and CDR2 from the germline V gene are SGDLS and YYNGEE. This CDR3 region has 15 residues. The CDR3 here is CASSAQTGNNEKLFF. In nucleotides, the CDR3 is TGTGCCAGCAGCGCACAAACAGGGAATAATGAAAAACTGTTTTTT.

Only a few counts were recorded for this clonotype. The chain is built from TRBV4-1 and TRBJ2-4; a possible D gene is TRBD2 (6 bases). Trimming stripped 0 bases from V and 0 bases from J, with 18 bases between. This CDR3 spans 19 amino acids. In germline, CDR1 is MGHRA, CDR2 YSYEKL. This chain's CDR3 is CASSQDATPGGIAKNIQYF. The CDR3 DNA is TGCGCCAGCAGCCAAGATGCTACCCCCGGCGGGATAGCCAAAAACATTCAGTACTTC.

This clonotype was seen only a few times. The chain has TRBV6-1 and TRBJ1-4, with unresolved D. The CDR3 is made up of 14 amino acids. Per germline, CDR1 MNHNS and CDR2 SASEGT. V lost 6 bases to trimming and J lost 4 bases, with 12 bases between them. CDR3 amino acids: CASSRNRHNEKLFF. Written as DNA, the CDR3 is TGTGCCAGCAGCAGGAACAGACATAATGAAAAACTGTTTTTT.